The 15 T cell receptor beta chains given below trace back to one sample, sequenced in a study of PD-L1 blockade in urothelial cancer (dated by TCRdb to 2016 to 2017). The time point label for this specimen denotes: peripheral blood 6 weeks after treatment start. Library prep was done by the immunoSEQ multiplex PCR assay. The clones in this table, taken by TCRdb from immuneACCESS, are in-frame only. Not every clone is retained; where verified, under half of the shortfall comes from an unresolved V gene, and the cause of the rest is unknown. The sample includes some 40,000 clones, with roughly nine tenths observed a single time. Together, the top ten hold approximately 7.5% of the sample. Sequenced here: PBMCs, sampled around atezolizumab (anti-PD-L1) treatment. The receptors were gathered from a man aged 70 or older with urothelial cancer.

A note on this clone: One end of the junction varies from germline; a read error may be responsible. The chain uses TRBV27 and TRBJ2-7; D is possibly TRBD2 (6 bases). CDR3 length: 13 residues. Germline CDR1 reads MNHEY; CDR2 reads SMNVEV (reference sequence). The CDR3 is CASSPGSTVMLNF. CDR3 nucleotides: TGTGCCAGCAGTCCCGGGAGTACGGTGATGTTAAACTTC.

V is TRBV4-1 and J is TRBJ1-2, with D perhaps matching TRBD1 (5 bases). Germline-derived CDR1 and CDR2 are MGHRA and YSYEKL. The germline V and J ends were trimmed by 0 bases and 1 base, with 12 bases remaining between them. This CDR3 is 16 amino acids long. CDR3 amino acids: CASSQDSRTLNYGYTF. CDR3 in DNA: TGCGCCAGCAGCCAAGATTCAAGGACACTTAACTATGGCTACACCTTC.

This chain uses TRBV28 with TRBJ1-2, with unresolved D. Germline CDR1 is MDHEN and CDR2 is SYDVKM. Trimming took 2 bases from V and 7 from J, leaving 17 bases between them. This CDR3 region has 15 residues. The CDR3 DNA follows: TGTGCCAGCAGTTTAGGAGTCCGGGGTCTGGGTGGCTACACCTTC. As protein: CASSLGVRGLGGYTF.

This chain uses TRBV27 with TRBJ1-2, with a possible D match to TRBD1 (5 bases). V was shortened by 5 bases and J by 7 bases, with 17 bases between the two germline ends. Germline V CDR1 and CDR2: MNHEY, SMNVEV (reference sequence). This CDR3 is 14 amino acids long. For the CDR3, the DNA is TGTGCCAGCAGTCACGGCGTCCCGGGGGGTGGCTACACCTTC. It translates to CASSHGVPGGGYTF.

CDR3 bases: TGCAGCGGAGTCAGGGGTGGCACCGGGGAGCTGTTTTTT. Its translation is CSGVRGGTGELFF. The J gene is TRBJ2-2, the V gene TRBV29-1; D perhaps matches TRBD1 (6 bases). CDR1 SQVTM and CDR2 ANQGSEA come from the germline V gene. This CDR3 comprises 13 residues. V was pared by 7 bases and J by 4 bases, with 13 bases between.

This clone was recorded once. This sequence joins TRBV28 and TRBJ2-7; D is uncertain. The germline V gene encodes CDR1 MDHEN and CDR2 SYDVKM. The CDR3 extends over 12 amino acids. The ends were cut back, 2 bases at V and 4 bases at J, with 6 bases in the middle. CDR3 residues: CASSLAVYEQYF. CDR3 DNA: TGTGCCAGCAGTTTAGCGGTTTACGAGCAGTACTTC.

The chain is built from TRBV30 and TRBJ1-1, with D maybe TRBD1 (6 bases). From germline, CDR1 is GTSNPN and CDR2 SVGIG (reference sequence). The CDR3 is 13 amino acids. Trimming cost V 3 bases and J 1 base, with 9 bases left between them. The chain's CDR3 is CAWSRGQNTEAFF. The CDR3 region has the DNA TGTGCCTGGAGCAGGGGCCAGAACACTGAAGCTTTCTTT.

This clone was observed a few times. The rearrangement links TRBV11-2 to TRBJ2-2; 8 bases fit TRBD1. Germline values: CDR1 SGHAT, CDR2 FQNNGV. V was pared by 5 bases and J by 4 bases, with 9 bases of the junction left unmatched. CDR3 length equals 16 residues. Here the CDR3 DNA reads TGTGCCAGCAGCCAACCTGGGGACAGGATCACCGGGGAGCTGTTTTTT. Its translation: CASSQPGDRITGELFF.

V is TRBV27 and J is TRBJ2-7; D is perhaps TRBD1 (6 bases). The germline V gene has CDR1 MNHEY and CDR2 SMNVEV (reference sequence). V was shortened by 6 bases and J by 3 bases, with 21 bases between the two germline ends. The CDR3 runs 16 residues. DNA of the CDR3: TGTGCCAGCAGACTAATCGGGGCAGGGGACGTCTACGAGCAGTACTTC. Its translation: CASRLIGAGDVYEQYF.

The J gene is TRBJ2-7, the V gene TRBV7-8, with D unresolved. V lost 1 base, J lost 0 bases, and 13 bases lay in between. Per the germline V gene, CDR1 is SGHVS and CDR2 is FQNEAQ. This CDR3 contains 16 residues. CDR3 residues: CASSLGSQVISYEQYF. The CDR3 DNA reads as TGTGCCAGCAGCTTAGGGTCGCAGGTGATCTCCTACGAGCAGTACTTC.

The rearrangement links TRBV5-1 to TRBJ2-2; tentatively, D is TRBD1 (6 bases). The CDR3 is made up of 16 amino acids. CDR1 SGHRS and CDR2 YFSETQ come from the germline V gene. The germline V and J ends were trimmed by 2 bases and 0 bases, with 11 bases remaining between them. CDR3 nucleotides: TGCGCCAGCAGCTTCAGGGGCAGAGCGAACACCGGGGAGCTGTTTTTT. This translates into CASSFRGRANTGELFF. The complete variable domain, with remaining parts taken from reference TRBV5-1 and TRBJ2-2, reads KAGVTQTPRYLIKTRGQQVTLSCSPISGHRSVSWYQQTPGQGLQFLFEYFSETQRNKGNFPGRFSGRQFSNSRSEMNVSTLELGDSALYLCASSFRGRANTGELFFGEGSRLTVL.

The chain joins TRBV14 to TRBJ2-4, with a tentative D call TRBD2 (7 bases). Germline CDR1 and CDR2: SGHDN and FVKESK. This CDR3 has 16 residues. Trimming took 6 bases from V and 0 from J, leaving 15 bases between them. CDR3 loop: CASSPRGGLAKNIQYF. The CDR3 DNA sequence: TGTGCCAGCAGTCCGAGGGGGGGCCTAGCCAAAAACATTCAGTACTTC.

The chain uses TRBV27 and TRBJ2-1; 8 bases line up with TRBD2. CDR1 MNHEY and CDR2 SMNVEV come from the germline V gene (reference sequence). CDR3 length: 20 amino acids. V lost 5 bases to trimming and J lost 0 bases; unmatched junction nucleotides: 18. The CDR3 protein is CASSVSGVLASGYSYNEQFF. In DNA, the CDR3 is TGTGCCAGCAGTGTCTCAGGGGTTCTGGCTAGCGGGTACTCCTACAATGAGCAGTTCTTC.

The chain carries TRBV5-1 and TRBJ2-7, with 9 nucleotides matching TRBD1. V was clipped by 3 bases and J by 3 bases; unmatched bases: 4. Germline assignment: CDR1 SGHRS and CDR2 YFSETQ. The CDR3 totals 14 residues. CDR3 bases: TGCGCCAGCAGCTCCGGGACAGGGAGCTACGAGCAGTACTTC. Its protein product is CASSSGTGSYEQYF. Based on the CDR3 plus reference TRBV5-1 and TRBJ2-7, the full variable domain is KAGVTQTPRYLIKTRGQQVTLSCSPISGHRSVSWYQQTPGQGLQFLFEYFSETQRNKGNFPGRFSGRQFSNSRSEMNVSTLELGDSALYLCASSSGTGSYEQYFGPGTRLTVT.

The V and J genes are TRBV18 and TRBJ1-1; the D gene is possibly TRBD1 (5 bases). Germline V gene data show CDR1 as KGHSH and CDR2 as LQKENI. The V gene lost 3 bases and the J gene lost 4 bases, with 18 bases spanning the gap. The CDR3 is made up of 16 amino acids. CDR3 residues: CASSPLLSKTGTEAFF. CDR3 DNA: TGTGCCAGCTCACCCCTCCTCAGTAAAACAGGCACTGAAGCTTTCTTT.